This T cell receptor beta chain was found in a study of blood T cell repertoires in COVID-19. The overall study: Acute and convalescent COVID-19 samples came from the United States, Italy and Spain. From T cells, B-cell-depleted T cells, or PBMCs came the material, which was cDNA or gDNA.

Study processing details: Researchers report that nucleated cell counts were estimated from reference gene primer amplification. The assay was immunoSEQ multiplex PCR, and TCRdb's table has in-frame clones only and misses some. Clone size and V and J calls were adopted from that table, with D and trimming inferred from the DNA. The sample holds approximately 260,000 clones, roughly nine tenths seen once. Germline V gives CDR1 SEHNR, CDR2 FQNEAQ (reference sequence). The CDR3 spans 13 residues. Trimming removed 7 bases from V and 4 bases from J, with 11 bases in between. This chain connects TRBV7-9 to TRBJ1-5, with D perhaps matching TRBD1 (5 bases). Sequenced sample: peripheral blood. This clonotype was sampled from a woman aged 40 to 50 who had recovered from COVID-19. The CDR3 protein is CASTTDRNQPQHF. In DNA, the CDR3 is TGTGCCAGCACCACTGACAGAAATCAGCCCCAGCATTTT.